Listed here are 9 T cell receptor beta chains from one sample, sequenced in a study of T cell responses to AZD1222 COVID-19 vaccine (dated by TCRdb to the early 2020s). Per the publication, the time point label means: baseline before first vaccination. Libraries were built with the immunoSEQ multiplex PCR assay. TCRdb mirrors the immuneACCESS table, restricted to in-frame sequences. Some clones are absent from its copies; in checked studies, under half trace to an unresolved V gene, and the reason for the others is unknown. This sample gives about 120,000 clones in total; about 87% of them show up just once. The ten largest clones take up more than 10% of the sample. The sample was peripheral blood, taken on day 0 of AZD1222 vaccination. The receptors derive from an adult in good health.

V usage is TRBV13 and J usage is TRBJ1-1, with unresolved D. The V and J ends lost 10 bases and 4 bases respectively, with 13 bases between them. Germline CDR1 is PRHDT and CDR2 is FYEKMQ (reference sequence). This CDR3 is 12 amino acids long. The CDR3 loop is CATGGLGTEAFF. The CDR3 nucleotides read TGTGCCACTGGAGGGCTGGGCACTGAAGCTTTCTTT.

This chain uses TRBV7-2 with TRBJ2-7; D is perhaps TRBD2 (7 bases). Germline CDR1 and CDR2: SGHTA and FQGNSA. V gave up 5 bases and J gave up 4 bases, with 18 bases separating them. There are 15 residues in the CDR3. CDR3: CASSPRGGRWYEQYF. In nucleotides, the CDR3 is TGTGCCAGCAGCCCAAGGGGGGGGCGCTGGTACGAGCAGTACTTC.

J is TRBJ1-2 and V is TRBV7-9, with D hard to call. V was clipped by 7 bases and J by 8 bases, with 11 bases between them. Germline V CDR1 and CDR2: SEHNR, FQNEAQ (reference sequence). The length of the CDR3 is 11 residues. The CDR3 region is CASTSAVGYTF. The CDR3 DNA sequence: TGTGCCAGCACTAGTGCCGTAGGCTACACCTTC.

V and J are TRBV5-1 and TRBJ1-2; D might be TRBD1 (5 bases). The germline V gene has CDR1 SGHRS and CDR2 YFSETQ. Deletions cut 5 bases from V and 2 bases from J, with 16 bases between. CDR3 size: 15 residues. The CDR3 loop is CASRRDSGGNYGYTF. The CDR3 DNA follows: TGCGCCAGCAGACGTGACAGTGGGGGAAACTATGGCTACACCTTC.

V and J are TRBV5-4 and TRBJ1-5; no clear D. V gave up 2 bases and J gave up 5 bases, with 14 bases separating them. Germline V gene sequence: CDR1 SGHNT, CDR2 YYREEE (reference sequence). The CDR3 length is 15 residues. The CDR3 here is CASSLGGSRDQPQHF. The CDR3 coding sequence is TGTGCCAGCAGCTTAGGAGGGAGTCGGGATCAGCCCCAGCATTTT.

V usage is TRBV5-1 and J usage is TRBJ2-7; TRBD2 agrees at 12 bases. The J segment lost 2 bases and the V segment lost 4 bases, leaving 4 bases of the junction unmatched. The germline CDR1 and CDR2 sequences are SGHRS and YFSETQ. There are 15 residues in the CDR3. The DNA of the CDR3 is TGCGCCAGCAGCCCCGGACTAGCGGGAACCTACGAGCAGTACTTC. Protein sequence: CASSPGLAGTYEQYF.

V usage is TRBV7-2 and J usage is TRBJ1-5; D is unclear. Per germline, CDR1 SGHTA and CDR2 FQGNSA. The V and J ends lost 1 base and 3 bases respectively, with 10 bases between them. The CDR3 is 15 residues long. For the CDR3, the DNA is TGTGCCAGCAGCTTAGAAGCAGGCCCCAATCAGCCCCAGCATTTT. The encoded protein is CASSLEAGPNQPQHF.

The J gene is TRBJ1-4, the V gene TRBV6-1, with 10 bases lining up with TRBD1. This CDR3 contains 18 residues. CDR1 and CDR2 from the germline V gene are MNHNS and SASEGT. J lost 0 bases, V lost 8 bases, and 12 bases had no gene match. CDR3 DNA: TGTGCCAGCCTTGAAGGGGACAGGGGCGGTTCAACTAATGAAAAACTGTTTTTT. Its translation is CASLEGDRGGSTNEKLFF.

The rearrangement joins TRBV29-1 to TRBJ1-4; TRBD1 matches at 7 bases. CDR1 SQVTM and CDR2 ANQGSEA come from the germline V gene. With 7 bases clipped from V and 4 bases from J, the junction kept 6 bases outside the gene matches. This CDR3 comprises 13 residues. CDR3 loop: CSARTGGNEKLFF. The CDR3, as DNA: TGCAGCGCTAGGACAGGCGGTAATGAAAAACTGTTTTTT.